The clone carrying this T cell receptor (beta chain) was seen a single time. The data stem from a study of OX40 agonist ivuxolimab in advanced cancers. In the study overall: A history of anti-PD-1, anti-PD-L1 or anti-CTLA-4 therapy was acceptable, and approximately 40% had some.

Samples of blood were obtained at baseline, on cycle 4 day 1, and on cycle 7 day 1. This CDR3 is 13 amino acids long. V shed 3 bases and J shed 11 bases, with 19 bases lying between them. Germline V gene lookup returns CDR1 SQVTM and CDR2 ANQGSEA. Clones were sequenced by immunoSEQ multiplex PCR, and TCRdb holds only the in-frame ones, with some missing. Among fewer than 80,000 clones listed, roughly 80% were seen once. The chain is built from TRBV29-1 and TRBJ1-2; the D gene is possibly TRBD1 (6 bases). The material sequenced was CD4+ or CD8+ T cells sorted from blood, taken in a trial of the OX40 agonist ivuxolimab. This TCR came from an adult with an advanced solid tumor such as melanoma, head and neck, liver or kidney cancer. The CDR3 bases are TGCAGCGTTGAGGAACCGGGATCTCAGGGGTACACCTTC. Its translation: CSVEEPGSQGYTF.